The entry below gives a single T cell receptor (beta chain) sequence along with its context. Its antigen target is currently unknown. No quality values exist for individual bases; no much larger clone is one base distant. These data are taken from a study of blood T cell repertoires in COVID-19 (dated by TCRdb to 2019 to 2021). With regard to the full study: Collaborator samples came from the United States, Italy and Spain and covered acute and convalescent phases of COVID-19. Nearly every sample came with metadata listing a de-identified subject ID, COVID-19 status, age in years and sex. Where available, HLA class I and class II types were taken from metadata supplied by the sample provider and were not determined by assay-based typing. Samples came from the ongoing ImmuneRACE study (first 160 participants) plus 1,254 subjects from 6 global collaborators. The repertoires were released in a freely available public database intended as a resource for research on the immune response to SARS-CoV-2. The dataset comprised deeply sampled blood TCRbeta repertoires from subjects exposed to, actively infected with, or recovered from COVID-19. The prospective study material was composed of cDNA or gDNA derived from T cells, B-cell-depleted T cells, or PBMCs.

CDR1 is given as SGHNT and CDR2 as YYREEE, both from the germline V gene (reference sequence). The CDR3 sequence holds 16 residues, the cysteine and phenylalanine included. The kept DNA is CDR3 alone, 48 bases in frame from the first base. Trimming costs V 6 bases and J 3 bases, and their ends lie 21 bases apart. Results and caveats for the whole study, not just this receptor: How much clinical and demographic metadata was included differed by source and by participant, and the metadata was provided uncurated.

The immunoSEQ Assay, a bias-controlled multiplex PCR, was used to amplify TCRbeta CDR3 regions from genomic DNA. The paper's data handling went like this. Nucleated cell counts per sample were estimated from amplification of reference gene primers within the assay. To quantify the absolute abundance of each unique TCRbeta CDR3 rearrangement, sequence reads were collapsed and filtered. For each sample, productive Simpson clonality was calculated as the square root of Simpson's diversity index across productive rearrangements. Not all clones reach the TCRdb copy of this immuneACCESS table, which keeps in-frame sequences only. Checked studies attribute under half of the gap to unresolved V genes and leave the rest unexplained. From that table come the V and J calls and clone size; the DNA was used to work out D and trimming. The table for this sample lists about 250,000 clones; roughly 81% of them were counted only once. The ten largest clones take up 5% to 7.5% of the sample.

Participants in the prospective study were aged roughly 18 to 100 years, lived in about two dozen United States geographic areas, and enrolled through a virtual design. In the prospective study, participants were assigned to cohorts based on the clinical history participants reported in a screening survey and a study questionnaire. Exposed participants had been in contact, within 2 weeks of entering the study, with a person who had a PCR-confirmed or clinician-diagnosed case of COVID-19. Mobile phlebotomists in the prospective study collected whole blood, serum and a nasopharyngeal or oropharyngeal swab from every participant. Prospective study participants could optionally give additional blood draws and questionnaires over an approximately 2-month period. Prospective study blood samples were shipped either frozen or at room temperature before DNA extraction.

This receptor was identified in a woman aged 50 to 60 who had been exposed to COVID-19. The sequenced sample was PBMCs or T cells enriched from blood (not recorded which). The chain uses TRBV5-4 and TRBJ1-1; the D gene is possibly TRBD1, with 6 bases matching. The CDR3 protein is CASINRALKGDTEAFF. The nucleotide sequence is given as TGTGCCAGCATCAACAGGGCACTCAAGGGGGACACTGAAGCTTTCTTT.